Below, 3 T cell receptor beta chains from the same sample are listed, as sequenced in a study of Ad26.COV2.S vaccination and SARS-CoV-2 variants. Profiled with immunoSEQ multiplex PCR; TCRdb holds only in-frame clones, not every one. This table holds about 420,000 clones, around 87% found once. Treatment in this sample: around 19 received Ad26.COV2.S at low or high dose, single or two shots; about 5 received placebo; per-sample allocation not given. Material that was analyzed had been drawn on day 63 after the first vaccine or placebo injection. This specimen was peripheral blood, taken in a trial of Ad26.COV2.S vaccine versus placebo. The receptors originated from a person between 18 and 65 years old who received the Ad26.COV2.S COVID-19 vaccine or a placebo.

This chain joins TRBV5-1 and TRBJ2-5, with 11 bases aligning to TRBD2. Germline V gene lookup returns CDR1 SGHRS and CDR2 YFSETQ. J lost 5 bases, V lost 1 base, and 7 bases had no gene match. The CDR3 consists of 16 residues. This CDR3 reads CASSLRIAGGLETQYF. The DNA for the CDR3 is TGCGCCAGCAGCTTGCGAATAGCGGGGGGGCTGGAGACCCAGTACTTC. The full variable domain, with the rest looked up from reference TRBV5-1 and TRBJ2-5, is KAGVTQTPRYLIKTRGQQVTLSCSPISGHRSVSWYQQTPGQGLQFLFEYFSETQRNKGNFPGRFSGRQFSNSRSEMNVSTLELGDSALYLCASSLRIAGGLETQYFGPGTRLLVL.

The rearrangement links TRBV9 to TRBJ2-1, with TRBD2 matching 11 bases. This CDR3 is 15 amino acids long. Germline V gene lookup returns CDR1 SGDLS and CDR2 YYNGEE. V dropped 3 bases and J dropped 7; count of bases not matched to a gene: 6. CDR3 sequence: CASSAGTSGWNEQFF. The CDR3 DNA sequence: TGTGCCAGCAGCGCCGGGACTAGCGGTTGGAATGAGCAGTTCTTC.

The chain couples TRBV29-1 to TRBJ2-1; D is undetermined. V lost 6 bases and J lost 12, with 15 bases in between. Per germline, CDR1 SQVTM and CDR2 ANQGSEA. CDR3 length: 11 amino acids. CDR3 nucleotides: TGCAGCGTCGAGACAAGCTCGGTGCAGTTCTTC. This codes for CSVETSSVQFF.